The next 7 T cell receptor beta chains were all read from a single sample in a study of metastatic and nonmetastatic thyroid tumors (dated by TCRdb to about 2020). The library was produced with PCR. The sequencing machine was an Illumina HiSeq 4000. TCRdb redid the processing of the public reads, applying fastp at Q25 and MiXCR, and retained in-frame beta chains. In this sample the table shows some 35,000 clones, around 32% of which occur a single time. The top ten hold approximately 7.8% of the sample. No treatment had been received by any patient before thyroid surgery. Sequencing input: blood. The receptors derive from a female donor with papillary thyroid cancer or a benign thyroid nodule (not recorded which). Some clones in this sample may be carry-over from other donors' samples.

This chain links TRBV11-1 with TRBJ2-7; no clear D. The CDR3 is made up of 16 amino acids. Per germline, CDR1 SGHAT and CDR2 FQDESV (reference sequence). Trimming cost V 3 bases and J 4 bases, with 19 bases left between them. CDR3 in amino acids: CASSLVWDLERYEQYF. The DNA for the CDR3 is TGTGCCAGCAGCTTGGTGTGGGATTTGGAACGGTACGAGCAGTACTTC.

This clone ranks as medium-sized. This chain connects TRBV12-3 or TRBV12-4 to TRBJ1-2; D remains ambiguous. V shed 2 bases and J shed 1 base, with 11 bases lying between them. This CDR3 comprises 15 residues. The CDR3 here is CASSLMGRSNYGYTF. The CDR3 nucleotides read TGTGCCAGCAGTTTAATGGGCAGGAGTAACTATGGCTACACCTTC.

CDR3 sequence (DNA): TGTGCCAGCAGCTTAGATAGGCTTTACGAGCAGTACTTC. Protein sequence: CASSLDRLYEQYF. This chain connects TRBV7-9 to TRBJ2-7; D is uncertain. The V gene lost 1 base and the J gene lost 4 bases, with 8 bases spanning the gap. This CDR3 has 13 amino acids. The germline gives CDR1 SEHNR, CDR2 FQNEAQ (reference sequence).

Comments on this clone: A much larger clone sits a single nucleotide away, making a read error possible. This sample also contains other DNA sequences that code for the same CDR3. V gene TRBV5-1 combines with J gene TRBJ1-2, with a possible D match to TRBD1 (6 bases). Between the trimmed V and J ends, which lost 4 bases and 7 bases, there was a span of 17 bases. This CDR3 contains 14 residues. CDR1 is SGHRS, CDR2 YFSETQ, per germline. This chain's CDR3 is CASSLAGGTRGYTF. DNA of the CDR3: TGCGCCAGCAGCCTGGCCGGGGGCACCCGTGGCTACACCTTC. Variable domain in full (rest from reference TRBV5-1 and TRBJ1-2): KAGVTQTPRYLIKTRGQQVTLSCSPISGHRSVSWYQQTPGQGLQFLFEYFSETQRNKGNFPGRFSGRQFSNSRSEMNVSTLELGDSALYLCASSLAGGTRGYTFGSGTRLTVV.

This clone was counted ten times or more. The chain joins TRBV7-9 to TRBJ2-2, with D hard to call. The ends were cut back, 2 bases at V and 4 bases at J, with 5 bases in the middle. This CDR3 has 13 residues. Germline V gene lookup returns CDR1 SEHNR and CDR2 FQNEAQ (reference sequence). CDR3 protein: CASSLSSTGELFF. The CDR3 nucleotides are TGTGCCAGCAGCTTAAGTAGCACCGGGGAGCTGTTTTTT.

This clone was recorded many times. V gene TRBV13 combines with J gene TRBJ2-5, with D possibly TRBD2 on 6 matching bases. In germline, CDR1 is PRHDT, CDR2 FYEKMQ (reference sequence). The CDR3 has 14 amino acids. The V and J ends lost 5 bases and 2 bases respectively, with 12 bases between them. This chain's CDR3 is CASSPHGGQETQYF. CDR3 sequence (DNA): TGTGCCAGCAGCCCTCATGGGGGGCAAGAGACCCAGTACTTC. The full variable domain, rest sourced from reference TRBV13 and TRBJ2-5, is AAGVIQSPRHLIKEKRETATLKCYPIPRHDTVYWYQQGPGQDPQFLISFYEKMQSDKGSIPDRFSAQQFSDYHSELNMSSLELGDSALYFCASSPHGGQETQYFGPGTRLLVL.

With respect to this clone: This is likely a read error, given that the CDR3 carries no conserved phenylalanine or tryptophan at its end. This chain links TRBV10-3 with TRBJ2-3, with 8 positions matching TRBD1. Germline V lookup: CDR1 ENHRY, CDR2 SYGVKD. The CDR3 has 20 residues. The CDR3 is CAINVTPPDRGKGDRDKQYI. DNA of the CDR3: TGTGCCATCAACGTAACTCCTCCCGACAGGGGTAAGGGAGACAGAGATAAGCAGTATATT.